The sequence of this TCR beta chain was determined in a study of T cells in Graves' hyperthyroidism and ophthalmopathy. Germline CDR1 reads PRHDT; CDR2 reads FYEKMQ (reference sequence). The CDR3 is made up of 15 amino acids. V lost 2 bases and J 5 bases, leaving 10 bases between the germline ends. Those with hyperthyroidism were 18 to 65 years old, newly diagnosed, and ill for under 2 months. Uncontrolled infection, other autoimmune disease, pregnancy and lactation each barred patients from inclusion. This clonotype has just one count. Its antigen is still unknown. Whole-study findings and limits: Most clonotypes expanded in the thyroid (above 0.001) were also present in blood.

The TCR beta CDR3 regions underwent amplification using RNA transcripts as the source. HTBI primers were used for first-round RT-PCR of the TCR CDR3. In TCRdb, the multiplex PCR reads were re-called with MiXCR into one record per CDR3 protein. The data contain roughly 170,000 distinct CDR3 sequences, about a sixth of them singletons. The receptor's source is a woman aged 45-60 years with Graves' hyperthyroidism. Material for sequencing was blood. The chain links TRBV13 to TRBJ1-6, with TRBD1 as a possible D gene (5 bases). The CDR3: CASSLTQVDNSPLHF. The CDR3 nucleotides read TGTGCCAGCAGCTTAACACAGGTGGATAATTCACCCCTCCACTTT.